What follows describes a single T cell receptor (beta chain). What it recognizes is unknown. V dropped 6 bases and J dropped 2 bases, with 14 bases sitting between them. Looked up from germline, CDR1 is DFQATT and CDR2 is SNEGSKA (reference sequence). This CDR3 spans 14 amino acids. The sample originates from a study of metastatic and nonmetastatic thyroid tumors. Study at large: Samples came from malignant and benign thyroid patients, and repertoires were compared across blood and tumor or nodule tissue. Study-wide points: Across blood and tumor, TCR beta diversity in malignant thyroid tumors was reportedly significantly higher than in benign nodules.

All patients reached thyroid surgery having received no treatment beforehand. In the authors' methods: Clinicopathological groups supplied CDR3 differences that were used to build a distant-metastasis classifier for papillary thyroid cancer. TCRdb reprocessed the PCR reads using MiXCR. TCRdb's processing, not the authors' own work, is the source of the V and J calls. The table shows approximately 40,000 clones, with 25% to 30% occurring only once. Sequences were obtained from blood. The TCR sequence derives from a male donor with papillary thyroid cancer or a benign thyroid nodule (not recorded which). Some clones in this sample may be carry-over from other donors' samples. V and J are TRBV20-1 and TRBJ1-5, with D perhaps matching TRBD1 (6 bases). The CDR3 DNA reads as TGCAGTGCAGCCCCGGGGGCGGGCAATCAGCCCCAGCATTTT. This sequence encodes CSAAPGAGNQPQHF.